This is a list of T cell receptor beta chains from one sample in a study of shared T cell receptors in the human thymus. Method: immunoSEQ multiplex PCR; TCRdb's copy keeps in-frame clones and lacks some. The table shows some 760,000 clones, with around 85% occurring only once. These same records also appear under a second study, on human thymus T cells.

Material for sequencing was thymocytes. Every receptor here comes from a girl under three years old with a congenital heart defect. CDR3s include the opening cysteine and the closing phenylalanine or tryptophan. D genes are given only for firm matches.

TRBV4-3	.	TRBJ1-6	CASSPRSKVNNSPLHF
TRBV7-2	TRBD1	TRBJ1-4	CASSRSSGGEKLFF
TRBV6-1	.	TRBJ1-2	CASTGSPFGYTF
TRBV15	.	TRBJ1-1	CATSSGSGDTEAFF
TRBV28	.	TRBJ1-5	CASIQATALYYSNQPQHF
TRBV6-5	.	TRBJ1-1	CASSRGGDTEAFF
TRBV28	TRBD1	TRBJ2-7	CASRPTGCHEQYF
TRBV9	.	TRBJ1-1	CASRPTPWGGNTEAFF
TRBV6-5	.	TRBJ1-4	CASSLTMRANEKLFF
TRBV13	.	TRBJ2-5	CASSLIRSGETQYF
TRBV30	TRBD1	TRBJ2-7	CAWTGTGGNEQYF
TRBV15	.	TRBJ2-7	CATSTRGDEQYF
TRBV6-5	.	TRBJ1-1	CASSYCEGDKNTEAFF
TRBV5-1	TRBD1	TRBJ1-2	CASSWGTESNYGYTF
TRBV28	.	TRBJ2-1	CASSLYSGSSYNEQFF
TRBV6-1	.	TRBJ2-7	CASSRFNRESYEQYF
TRBV6-5	.	TRBJ2-7	CASSDRSYEQYF
TRBV28	.	TRBJ1-5	CASSFREQPQHF
TRBV5-1	TRBD2	TRBJ2-1	CASSSTSLYNEQFF
TRBV5-1	.	TRBJ2-2	CASSLVRIAGPTGELFF
TRBV19	TRBD1	TRBJ1-1	CASLGQGNTEAFF
TRBV14	.	TRBJ2-1	CASSQDEWTLYNEQFF
TRBV30	TRBD1	TRBJ1-3	CASGRGTGVSGNTIYF
TRBV14	TRBD1	TRBJ2-3	CASSQTTGTDTQYF
TRBV30	TRBD2	TRBJ2-5	CAWSWGTSRQETQYF
TRBV19	TRBD1	TRBJ2-2	CASSRRSGTGYNGELFF
TRBV19	TRBD2	TRBJ2-1	CASTPQAGGTTRIPYNEQFF
TRBV4-1	TRBD1	TRBJ2-2	CASSQGDRALSGELFF
TRBV28	.	TRBJ1-2	CASSFTGKANYGYTF